The source of this T cell receptor (beta chain) is a study of cytomegalovirus exposure and HLA in healthy donors. Study-wide background: Earlier, 150 million to 200 million T cells were analyzed, and some 120 million unique TCR beta sequences were found among them.

Use of 60 Vbeta and 13 Jbeta primers characterized the PCR. Libraries were prepared by immunoSEQ multiplex PCR; TCRdb keeps only in-frame clonotypes and omits some of them. The sample has under 100,000 clones, around three fifths seen once. Germline V CDR1 and CDR2: MNHEY, SMNVEV (reference sequence). With 3 bases removed from V and 2 bases from J, the gap between germline ends came to 14 bases. The CDR3 spans 16 residues. This chain links TRBV27 with TRBJ1-3; D gene ambiguous. The specimen sequenced was PBMCs. The clonotype comes from a woman between 40 and 50 years old in good health and CMV-seropositive. The chain's CDR3 is CASSFSPLEAGNTIYF. The CDR3 nucleotides read TGTGCCAGCAGTTTCAGTCCCCTAGAGGCTGGAAACACCATATATTTT.